The 10 T cell receptor beta chains below all came from one sample that was sequenced in a study of blood T cell repertoires in COVID-19. Assay: immunoSEQ multiplex PCR; the TCRdb copy retains only in-frame clones and omits some. The sample contains 190,000 or so clones, about 90% of which appear only once. Sequencing was performed on peripheral blood. These TCRs come from a woman in her 70s with acute or convalescent COVID-19.

This clone was seen just once. The rearrangement uses TRBV5-5 and TRBJ1-4, with D hard to call. The CDR3 sequence is 14 residues long. V was cut by 1 base and J by 5 bases, with 9 bases left in between. Germline V gene sequence: CDR1 SGHKS, CDR2 YYEKEE (reference sequence). The CDR3 DNA reads as TGTGCCAGCAGCTTGATTCTTCCCAATGAAAAACTGTTTTTT. Its translation: CASSLILPNEKLFF.

This clone was detected once. The CDR3 DNA reads TGTGCCAGCCGGCATGGAGGGAACACCGGGGAGCTGTTTTTT. As protein: CASRHGGNTGELFF. V and J are TRBV9 and TRBJ2-2; D perhaps matches TRBD2 (5 bases). This CDR3 is built from 14 residues. CDR1 is SGDLS, CDR2 YYNGEE, per germline. V was clipped by 7 bases and J by 1 base, with 11 bases between them.

This rearrangement joins TRBV3-1 (or the pseudogene TRBV3-2) to TRBJ1-2; 7 bases fit TRBD1. V lost 0 bases to trimming and J lost 5 bases; unmatched junction nucleotides: 6. CDR3 length equals 15 residues. Germline-derived CDR1 and CDR2 are LGHDT and YNNKEL (reference sequence). CDR3 residues: CASSQDVGRGYGYTF. As DNA, the CDR3 is TGTGCCAGCAGCCAAGACGTCGGCAGGGGGTATGGCTACACCTTC.

This sequence joins TRBV14 and TRBJ1-1; a weak D match, TRBD1 (5 bases). Trimming left V 0 bases short and J 0 bases short, with 11 bases between. Germline CDR1 is SGHDN and CDR2 is FVKESK. The CDR3 spans 16 residues. CDR3 sequence (DNA): TGTGCCAGCAGCCAAGATAGGGGCAGGGTGAACACTGAAGCTTTCTTT. Protein: CASSQDRGRVNTEAFF.

The V and J genes are TRBV7-2 and TRBJ1-4; 7 nucleotides line up with TRBD1. The CDR3 runs to 13 residues. V was pared by 5 bases and J by 8 bases, with 5 bases of the junction left unmatched. Germline V CDR1 and CDR2: SGHTA, FQGNSA. CDR3 bases: TGTGCCAGCAGCCCGGACAGGCGCGAAAAACTGTTTTTT. This translates into CASSPDRREKLFF.

The chain combines TRBV10-1 with TRBJ1-1; 9 bases are shared with TRBD1. Trimming took 0 bases from V and 1 from J; bases not matched to a gene: 3. Germline CDR1 is WNHNN and CDR2 is SYGVQD (reference sequence). This CDR3 is built from 16 residues. The CDR3 spells CASSESRTGENTEAFF. In nucleotides, the CDR3 is TGCGCCAGCAGTGAGTCAAGGACAGGGGAGAACACTGAAGCTTTCTTT.

This chain uses TRBV24-1 with TRBJ1-5; TRBD1 matches 8 bases. This CDR3 has 20 residues. The junction had 18 bases not matched to a gene; V was cut back by 1 base and J by 5 bases. Germline V CDR1 and CDR2: KGHDR, SFDVKD. Here the CDR3 reads CATSDFEDRVFLFLYQPQHF. CDR3 sequence (DNA): TGTGCCACCAGTGATTTTGAGGACAGGGTTTTTCTTTTCCTTTATCAGCCCCAGCATTTT.

The V and J genes are TRBV27 and TRBJ2-7; 7 bases are a match to TRBD2. This CDR3 is 15 amino acids long. Germline V lookup: CDR1 MNHEY, CDR2 SMNVEV (reference sequence). V trimming: 4 bases; J trimming: 6 bases; junction bases outside the gene matches: 12. The CDR3 region has the DNA TGTGCCAGCAGTTCCCCAGTGGCGGGAGCTTTCGAGCAGTACTTC. It encodes CASSSPVAGAFEQYF.

The genes are TRBV6-6 and TRBJ1-2; the D gene is possibly TRBD1 (5 bases). The length of the CDR3 is 13 residues. Germline V gene data show CDR1 as MNHNY and CDR2 as SVGAGI (reference sequence). Trimming stripped 2 bases from V and 9 bases from J, with 13 bases between. The CDR3 here is CASSYAQGPSYTF. The DNA of the CDR3 is TGTGCCAGCAGTTACGCCCAGGGTCCTAGCTACACCTTC.

V is TRBV7-8 and J is TRBJ2-7; 9 nucleotides align to TRBD1. Per the germline V gene, CDR1 is SGHVS and CDR2 is FQNEAQ. V lost 1 base to trimming and J lost 5 bases; unmatched junction nucleotides: 3. This CDR3 contains 14 residues. CDR3 protein: CASSLVQGAHEQYF. DNA for the CDR3: TGTGCCAGCAGCTTAGTACAGGGGGCCCACGAGCAGTACTTC.